The 6 T cell receptor beta chains below all came from one sample that was sequenced in a study of T cell responses to AZD1222 COVID-19 vaccine. TCRdb keeps only in-frame clones here, not all; method: immunoSEQ multiplex PCR. The table records 90,000 to 120,000 clones, about 90% of them present only once. Sequenced here: peripheral blood, sampled on day 0 of AZD1222 vaccination. All receptors come from an adult in good health.

The genes are TRBV2 and TRBJ1-5, with 7 bases fitting TRBD1. Germline lookup yields CDR1 SNHLY and CDR2 FYNNEI. The V and J ends lost 3 bases and 4 bases, in that order; junction bases with no gene match: 12. The CDR3 is 17 residues long. The CDR3 DNA reads as TGTGCCAGCAGTGACCACCTTGGGACAGAAAAAAATCAGCCCCAGCATTTT. It specifies CASSDHLGTEKNQPQHF. Combining the CDR3 with reference TRBV2 and TRBJ1-5 gives the whole variable domain EPEVTQTPSHQVTQMGQEVILRCVPISNHLYFYWYRQILGQKVEFLVSFYNNEISEKSEIFDDQFSVERPDGSNFTLKIRSTKLEDSAMYFCASSDHLGTEKNQPQHFGDGTRLSIL.

The V and J genes are TRBV9 and TRBJ1-3; tentatively, D is TRBD1 (5 bases). Germline lookup yields CDR1 SGDLS and CDR2 YYNGEE. This CDR3 spans 18 amino acids. V was cut by 4 bases and J by 0 bases, with 20 bases left in between. CDR3 region: CASSTYTYGASSGNTIYF. In nucleotides, the CDR3 is TGTGCCAGCAGCACGTACACTTATGGGGCGAGCTCTGGAAACACCATATATTTT.

V usage is TRBV11-2 and J usage is TRBJ2-5, with 7 bases lining up with TRBD1. The CDR3 extends over 15 amino acids. The trim removed 1 base at V and 4 bases at J, leaving 6 bases unmatched. CDR1 and CDR2 from the germline V gene are SGHAT and FQNNGV. CDR3 nucleotide sequence: TGTGCCAGCAGCTTAGCTCGGACAGGATCAGAGACCCAGTACTTC. Translating it yields CASSLARTGSETQYF.

This clone showed up just once. The sample has other DNA sequences that encode this CDR3 too. V gene TRBV7-2 combines with J gene TRBJ2-7, with D perhaps TRBD1 or TRBD2 (6 bases each). CDR3 length: 15 amino acids. Germline V gives CDR1 SGHTA, CDR2 FQGNSA. Deletions cut 1 base from V and 1 base from J, with 11 bases between. The CDR3 region has the DNA TGTGCCAGCAGCTTAGTCGGGGGCCAGTCCTACGAGCAGTACTTC. Translated: CASSLVGGQSYEQYF.

This clone was counted a single time. This chain connects TRBV12-3 or TRBV12-4 to TRBJ2-3, with D maybe TRBD2 (6 bases). The CDR3 is 12 amino acids. Trimming removed 6 bases from V and 5 bases from J, with 9 bases in between. This CDR3 is CASSTSLDTQYF. CDR3 nucleotides: TGTGCCAGCAGCACTAGCTTAGATACGCAGTATTTT.

The chain carries TRBV7-9 and TRBJ1-3; no clear D. Looked up from germline, CDR1 is SEHNR and CDR2 is FQNEAQ (reference sequence). Trimming removed 3 bases from V and 8 bases from J, with 11 bases in between. CDR3 length equals 13 residues. The DNA for the CDR3 is TGTGCCAGCAGCTTGCTAACGGCGGACACCATATATTTT. Protein: CASSLLTADTIYF.